Detailed here is one T cell receptor beta chain. The antigen remains unidentified. TCRdb's table, derived via immunoSEQ multiplex PCR, lists solely in-frame clones and lacks some. The sample includes more than 90,000 clones, approximately 90% of them seen just once. This entry belongs to a study of cytomegalovirus exposure and HLA in healthy donors. For the study at large: The 650 to 850 first-cohort repertoires and the roughly 130 validation repertoires shared the same platform, a later analysis reported.

Study-wide findings and caveats: High specificity and sensitivity for cytomegalovirus status were reported for the classifier. Usually a TCR sequence was rare, but some public TCRs were found in many donors.

Germline values: CDR1 ENHRY, CDR2 SYGVKD. Trimming took off 3 bases at V and 8 bases at J, with 16 bases between the two ends. CDR3 length: 15 amino acids. Sequencing used PBMCs. The sequence was collected from a young man in good health and CMV-seronegative. V and J are TRBV10-3 and TRBJ1-4; D is undetermined. CDR3 region: CAISEFGPPDEKLFF. CDR3 nucleotides: TGTGCCATCAGTGAATTTGGGCCTCCCGACGAAAAACTGTTTTTT.